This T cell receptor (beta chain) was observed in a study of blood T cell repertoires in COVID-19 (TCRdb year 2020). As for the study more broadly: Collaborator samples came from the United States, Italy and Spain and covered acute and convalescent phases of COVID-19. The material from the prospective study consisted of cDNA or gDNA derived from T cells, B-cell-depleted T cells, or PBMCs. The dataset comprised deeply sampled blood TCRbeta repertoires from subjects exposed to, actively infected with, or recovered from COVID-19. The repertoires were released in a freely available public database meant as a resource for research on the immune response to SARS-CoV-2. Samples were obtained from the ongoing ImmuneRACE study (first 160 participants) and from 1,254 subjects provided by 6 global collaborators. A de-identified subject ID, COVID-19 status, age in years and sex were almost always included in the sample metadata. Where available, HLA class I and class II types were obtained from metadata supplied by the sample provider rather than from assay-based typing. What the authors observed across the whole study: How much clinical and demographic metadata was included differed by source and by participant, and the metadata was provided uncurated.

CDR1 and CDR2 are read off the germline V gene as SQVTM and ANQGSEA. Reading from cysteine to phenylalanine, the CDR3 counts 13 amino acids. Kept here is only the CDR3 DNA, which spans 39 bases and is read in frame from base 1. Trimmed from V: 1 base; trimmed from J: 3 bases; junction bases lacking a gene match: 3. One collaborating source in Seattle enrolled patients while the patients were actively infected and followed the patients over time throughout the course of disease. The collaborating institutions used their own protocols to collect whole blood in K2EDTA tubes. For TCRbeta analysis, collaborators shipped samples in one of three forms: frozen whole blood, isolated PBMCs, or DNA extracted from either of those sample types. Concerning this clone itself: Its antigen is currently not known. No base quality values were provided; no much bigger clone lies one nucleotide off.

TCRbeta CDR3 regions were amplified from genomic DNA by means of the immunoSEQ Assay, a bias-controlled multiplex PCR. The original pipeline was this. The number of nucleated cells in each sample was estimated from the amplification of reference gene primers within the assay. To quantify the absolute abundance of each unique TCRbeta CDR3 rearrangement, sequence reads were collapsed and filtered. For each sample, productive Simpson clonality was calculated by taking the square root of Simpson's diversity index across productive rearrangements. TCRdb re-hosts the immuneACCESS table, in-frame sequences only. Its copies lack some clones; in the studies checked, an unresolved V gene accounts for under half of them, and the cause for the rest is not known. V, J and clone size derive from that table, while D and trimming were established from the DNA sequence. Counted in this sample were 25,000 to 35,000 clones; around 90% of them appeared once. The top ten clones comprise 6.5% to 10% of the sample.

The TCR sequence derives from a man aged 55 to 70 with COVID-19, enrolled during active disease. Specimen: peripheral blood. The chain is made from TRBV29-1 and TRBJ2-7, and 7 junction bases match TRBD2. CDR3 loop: CSVEGGSVYEQYF. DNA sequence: TGCAGCGTTGAAGGCGGGAGTGTCTACGAGCAGTACTTC.